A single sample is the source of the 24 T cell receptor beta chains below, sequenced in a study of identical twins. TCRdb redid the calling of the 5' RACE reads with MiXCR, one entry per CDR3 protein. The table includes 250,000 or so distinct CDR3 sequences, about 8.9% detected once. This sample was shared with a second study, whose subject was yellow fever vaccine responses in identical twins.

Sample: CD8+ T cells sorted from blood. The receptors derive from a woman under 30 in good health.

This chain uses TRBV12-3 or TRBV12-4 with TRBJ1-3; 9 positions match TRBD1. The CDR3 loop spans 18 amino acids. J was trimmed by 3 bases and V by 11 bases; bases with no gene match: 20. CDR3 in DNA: TGTGCCCTCAGTACCTTCCCGGGACAGGGACCCCTTGGAAACACCATATATTTT. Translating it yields CALSTFPGQGPLGNTIYF.

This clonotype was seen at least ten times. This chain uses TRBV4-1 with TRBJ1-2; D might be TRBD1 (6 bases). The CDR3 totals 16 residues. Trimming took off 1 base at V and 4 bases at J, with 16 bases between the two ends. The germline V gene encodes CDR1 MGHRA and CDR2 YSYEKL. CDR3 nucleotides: TGCGCCAGCAGCCAAGGGGCGGGGGCCGGCATCTATGGCTACACCTTC. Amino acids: CASSQGAGAGIYGYTF.

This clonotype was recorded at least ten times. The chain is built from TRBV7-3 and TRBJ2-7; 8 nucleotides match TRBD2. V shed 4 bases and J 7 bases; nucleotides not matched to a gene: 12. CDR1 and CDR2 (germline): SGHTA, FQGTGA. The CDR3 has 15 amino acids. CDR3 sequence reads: CASSSSAGGGTEQYF. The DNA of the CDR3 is TGTGCCAGCAGCTCTTCGGCCGGGGGGGGAACTGAGCAGTACTTC.

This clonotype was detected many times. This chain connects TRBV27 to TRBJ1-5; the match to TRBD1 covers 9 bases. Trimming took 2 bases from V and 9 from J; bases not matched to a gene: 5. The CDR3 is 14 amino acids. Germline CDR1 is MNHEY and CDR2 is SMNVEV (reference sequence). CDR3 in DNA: TGTGCCAGCAGTTTAAAAGGGACAGGGACGCCCCAGCATTTT. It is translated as CASSLKGTGTPQHF.

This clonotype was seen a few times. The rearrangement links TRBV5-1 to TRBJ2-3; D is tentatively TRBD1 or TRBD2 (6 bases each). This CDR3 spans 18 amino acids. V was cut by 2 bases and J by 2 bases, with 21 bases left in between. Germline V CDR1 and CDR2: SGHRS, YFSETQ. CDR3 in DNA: TGCGCCAGCAGCTTAAATCCGGGGGCTCTTTATCTCACAGATACGCAGTATTTT. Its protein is CASSLNPGALYLTDTQYF.

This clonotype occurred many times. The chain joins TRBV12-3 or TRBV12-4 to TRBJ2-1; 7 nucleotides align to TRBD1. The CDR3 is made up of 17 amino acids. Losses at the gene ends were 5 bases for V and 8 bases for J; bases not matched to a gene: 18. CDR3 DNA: TGTGCCAGCAGTCGACCCCAACAGGGGACACCACGGGATGAGCAGTTCTTC. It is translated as CASSRPQQGTPRDEQFF.

CDR3 DNA: TGCGCCAGCAGCATCGCCCGCAGGTACTCCTACAATGAGCAGTTCTTC. This sequence encodes CASSIARRYSYNEQFF. V usage is TRBV5-1 and J usage is TRBJ2-1; D remains ambiguous. This CDR3 is built from 16 residues. In germline, CDR1 is SGHRS, CDR2 YFSETQ. The V end lost 4 bases, the J end lost 0 bases, and 14 bases lay between the germline ends.

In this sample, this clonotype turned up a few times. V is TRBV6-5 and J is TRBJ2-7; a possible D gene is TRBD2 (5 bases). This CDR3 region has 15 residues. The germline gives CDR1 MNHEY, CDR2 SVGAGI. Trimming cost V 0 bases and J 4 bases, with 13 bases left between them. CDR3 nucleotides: TGTGCCAGCAGTTACTCGACTAACACAGCATACGAGCAGTACTTC. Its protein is CASSYSTNTAYEQYF.

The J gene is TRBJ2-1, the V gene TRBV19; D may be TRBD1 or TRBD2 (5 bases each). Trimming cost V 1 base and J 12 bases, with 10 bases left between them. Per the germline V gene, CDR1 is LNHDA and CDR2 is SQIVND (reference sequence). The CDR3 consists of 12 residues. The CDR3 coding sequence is TGTGCCAGTAGTATAGGAGGGGCCGGGCAGTTCTTC. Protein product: CASSIGGAGQFF.

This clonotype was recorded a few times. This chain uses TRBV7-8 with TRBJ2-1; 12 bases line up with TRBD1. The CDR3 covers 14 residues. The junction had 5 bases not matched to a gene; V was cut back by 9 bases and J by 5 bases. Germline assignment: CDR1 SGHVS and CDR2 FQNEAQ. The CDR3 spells CASSGTGGHNEQFF. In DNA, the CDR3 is TGTGCCAGTTCCGGGACAGGGGGCCACAATGAGCAGTTCTTC. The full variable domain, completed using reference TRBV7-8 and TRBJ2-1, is GAGVSQSPRYKVAKRGQDVALRCDPISGHVSLFWYQQALGQGPEFLTYFQNEAQLDKSGLPSDRFFAERPEGSVSTLKIQRTQQEDSAVYLCASSGTGGHNEQFFGPGTRLTVL.

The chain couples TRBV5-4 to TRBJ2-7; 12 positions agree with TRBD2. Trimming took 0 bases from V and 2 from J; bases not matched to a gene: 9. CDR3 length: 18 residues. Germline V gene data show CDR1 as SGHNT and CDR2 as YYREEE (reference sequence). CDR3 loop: CASSLERLAGVGTYEQYF. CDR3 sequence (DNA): TGTGCCAGCAGCTTGGAGAGACTAGCGGGAGTAGGAACCTACGAGCAGTACTTC.

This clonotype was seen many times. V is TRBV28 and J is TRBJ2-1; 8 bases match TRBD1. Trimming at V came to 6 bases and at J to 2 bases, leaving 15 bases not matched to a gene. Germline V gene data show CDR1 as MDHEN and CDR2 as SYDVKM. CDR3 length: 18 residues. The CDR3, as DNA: TGTGCCAGCAGATCCACACCCCACAGGGGGGATACCTACAATGAGCAGTTCTTC. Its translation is CASRSTPHRGDTYNEQFF.

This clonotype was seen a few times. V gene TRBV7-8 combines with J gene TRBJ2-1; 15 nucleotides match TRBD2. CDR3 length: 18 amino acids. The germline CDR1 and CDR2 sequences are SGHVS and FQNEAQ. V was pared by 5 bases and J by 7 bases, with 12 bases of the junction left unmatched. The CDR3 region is CASSPYQPGLAGGNEQFF. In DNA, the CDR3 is TGTGCCAGCAGCCCCTATCAACCGGGACTAGCGGGGGGAAATGAGCAGTTCTTC.

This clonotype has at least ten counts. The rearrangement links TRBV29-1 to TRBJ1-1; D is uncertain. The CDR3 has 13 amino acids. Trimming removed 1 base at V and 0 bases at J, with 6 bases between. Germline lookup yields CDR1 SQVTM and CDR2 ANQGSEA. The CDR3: CSVEGPLNTEAFF. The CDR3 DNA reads TGCAGCGTTGAAGGTCCGCTGAACACTGAAGCTTTCTTT.

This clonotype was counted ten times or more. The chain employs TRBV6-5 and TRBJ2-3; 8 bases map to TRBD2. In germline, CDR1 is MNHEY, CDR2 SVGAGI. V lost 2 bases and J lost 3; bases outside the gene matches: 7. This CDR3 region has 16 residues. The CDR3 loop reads CASSYREGARTDTQYF. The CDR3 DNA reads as TGTGCCAGCAGTTACCGGGAGGGAGCCAGGACAGATACGCAGTATTTT.

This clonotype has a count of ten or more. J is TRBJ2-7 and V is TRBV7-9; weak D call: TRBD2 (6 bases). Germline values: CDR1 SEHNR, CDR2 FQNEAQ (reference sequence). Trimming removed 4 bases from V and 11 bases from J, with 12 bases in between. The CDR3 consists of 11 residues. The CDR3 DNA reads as TGTGCCAGCAGCTGGGAGGACCAGAAGTACTTC. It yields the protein CASSWEDQKYF. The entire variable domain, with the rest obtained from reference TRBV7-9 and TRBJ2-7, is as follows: DTGVSQNPRHKITKRGQNVTFRCDPISEHNRLYWYRQTLGQGPEFLTYFQNEAQLEKSRLLSDRFSAERPKGSFSTLEIQRTEQGDSAMYLCASSWEDQKYFGPGTRLTVT.

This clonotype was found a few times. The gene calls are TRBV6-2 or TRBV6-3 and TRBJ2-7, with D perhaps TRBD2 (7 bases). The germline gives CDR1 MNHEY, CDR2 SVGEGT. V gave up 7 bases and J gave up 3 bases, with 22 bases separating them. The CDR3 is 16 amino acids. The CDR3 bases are TGTGCCAGCACTCCGACCCAGGAGGGGGAGGGCTACGAGCAGTACTTC. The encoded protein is CASTPTQEGEGYEQYF.

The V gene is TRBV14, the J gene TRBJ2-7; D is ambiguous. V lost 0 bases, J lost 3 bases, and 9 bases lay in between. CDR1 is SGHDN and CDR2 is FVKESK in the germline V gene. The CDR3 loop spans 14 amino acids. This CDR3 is CASSQDGGIYEQYF. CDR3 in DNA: TGTGCCAGCAGCCAAGACGGTGGGATCTACGAGCAGTACTTC.

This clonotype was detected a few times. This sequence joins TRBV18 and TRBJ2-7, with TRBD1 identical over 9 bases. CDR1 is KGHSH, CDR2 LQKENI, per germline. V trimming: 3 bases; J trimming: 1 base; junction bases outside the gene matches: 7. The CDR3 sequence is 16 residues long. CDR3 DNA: TGTGCCAGCTCACCCGGGACAGGGTTTGGGTCCTACGAGCAGTACTTC. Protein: CASSPGTGFGSYEQYF.

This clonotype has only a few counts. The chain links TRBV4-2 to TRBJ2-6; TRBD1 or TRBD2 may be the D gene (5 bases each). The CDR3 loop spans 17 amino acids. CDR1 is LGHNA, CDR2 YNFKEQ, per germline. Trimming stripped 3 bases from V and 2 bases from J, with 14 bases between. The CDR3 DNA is TGTGCCAGCAGCCATGTGGGGGAGTCAACTGGGGCCAACGTCCTGACTTTC. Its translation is CASSHVGESTGANVLTF.

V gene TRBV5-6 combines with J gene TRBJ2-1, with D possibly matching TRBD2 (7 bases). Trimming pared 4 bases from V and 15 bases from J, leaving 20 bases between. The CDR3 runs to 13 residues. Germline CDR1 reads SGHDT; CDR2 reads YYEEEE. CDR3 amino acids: CASSPGGGEGWFF. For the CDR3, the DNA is TGTGCCAGCAGCCCGGGGGGCGGCGAGGGCTGGTTCTTC.

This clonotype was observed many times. CDR3 bases: TGTGCCAGCAGTCAACCGGGATATTATGGCTACACCTTC. It is translated as CASSQPGYYGYTF. This chain connects TRBV27 to TRBJ1-2; D is ambiguous. The CDR3 runs to 13 residues. V lost 5 bases to trimming and J lost 5 bases, with 12 bases between them. Germline loops: CDR1 MNHEY, CDR2 SMNVEV (reference sequence).

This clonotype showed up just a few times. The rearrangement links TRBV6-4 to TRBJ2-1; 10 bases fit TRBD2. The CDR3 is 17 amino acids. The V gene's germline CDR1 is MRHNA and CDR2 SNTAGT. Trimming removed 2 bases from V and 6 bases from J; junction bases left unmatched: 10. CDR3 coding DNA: TGTGCCAGCAGTGACCCCTATAGCGGGAGGCCCGGCAATGAGCAGTTCTTC. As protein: CASSDPYSGRPGNEQFF.

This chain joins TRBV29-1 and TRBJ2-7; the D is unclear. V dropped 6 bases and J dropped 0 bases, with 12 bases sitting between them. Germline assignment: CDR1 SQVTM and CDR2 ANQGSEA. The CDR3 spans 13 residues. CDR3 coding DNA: TGCAGCGTGAGACAACCTAGCTCCTACGAGCAGTACTTC. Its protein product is CSVRQPSSYEQYF.